This TCR beta chain was recorded in a study of blood T cell repertoires in COVID-19. About the study: Some COVID-19 samples were acute and others convalescent; all came from the United States, Italy and Spain. Sample material is recorded as cDNA or gDNA derived from T cells, B-cell-depleted T cells, or PBMCs.

Per the original data handling: Nucleated cell number was recorded as an estimate derived from reference gene primer amplification. TCRdb's copy holds only in-frame clones and misses some; the assay was immunoSEQ multiplex PCR. V and J calls and clone size are those listed in that table; D and trimming were worked out from the DNA. The sample has some 200,000 clones, about four fifths seen once; the top ten hold about 5.7%. CDR1 and CDR2 from the germline V gene are SGHRS and YFSETQ. V was clipped by 3 bases and J by 7 bases; unmatched bases: 5. The length of the CDR3 is 16 residues. The receptor was isolated from a woman aged 35 to 49 with acute or convalescent COVID-19. The sequenced material came from peripheral blood. The J gene is TRBJ2-1, the V gene TRBV5-1, with 15 bases fitting TRBD2. The CDR3 protein is CASSSGLAGGLNEQFF. CDR3 sequence (DNA): TGCGCCAGCAGCTCCGGACTAGCGGGGGGGCTGAATGAGCAGTTCTTC.